Given below is one TCR beta chain in context. No antigen is known for it. There are no base qualities to consult, and no much larger clone falls within one base. The cohort comprised around 690 healthy bone marrow donors. At the time of sampling, every cohort member was nominally healthy, though immune exposures that went unrecorded were likely present. The donor was CMV seropositive and was included in the group of about 290 seropositive cohort members. Every donor gave a peripheral blood sample, and the peripheral blood mononuclear cells from that sample were used for TCR beta sequencing. Genomic DNA was extracted from the blood cell samples with the Qiagen DNeasy Blood Extraction Kit. The record originates from a study of cytomegalovirus exposure and HLA in healthy donors (TCRdb year 2017). At the level of the whole study: An earlier analysis of 550 to 700 of the donors reported 250 to 350 Gb of sequence data and 100 million to 140 million unique TCR beta sequences from about 200 million T cells. In a later genetic analysis, genome-wide SNP genotypes for about three fifths of the roughly 670 donors were used, and that subset was treated as a discovery cohort. The later analysis used no new phenotypic data to find candidate immune exposures, relying instead on TCR beta sequences and their occurrence across donors. Roughly 300 gigabases of sequencing data and 70 million to 100 million unique TCR sequences made up an early release that covered several hundred HLA-typed donors. A later analysis re-analyzed previously published TCR beta repertoires from 500 to 700 donors and added high-resolution HLA genotyping to study TCR occurrence patterns. The study combined high-throughput TCR immunosequencing, statistical association of individual TCRs with disease status, and machine learning to predict cytomegalovirus infection status. Besides the first cohort of 550 to 750 subjects, a separate validation cohort made up of 120 different subjects was used. Alongside the repertoire data, information on donor age, sex, ethnicity and CMV serostatus was compiled. The aim of the study was to test whether cataloging public T cell receptors could identify signatures of past pathogen exposure. The study used immunosequencing to profile the T cell repertoires of several hundred subjects and linked those repertoires to cytomegalovirus serostatus. On average, about 200,000 unique TCR beta nucleotide sequences were sequenced per donor among a few hundred genotyped donors of the cohort, with roughly 19% of those sequences being non-productive. Typing coverage varied by locus: roughly 629-630 donors for A, B, C, DRB1 and DQB1; some 520 for DQA1; around 610 for DPA1; roughly 450 for DPB1. Of the 350 to 400 genotyped donors, 65% to 90% fell in the genetic ancestry cluster associated with self-reported Caucasian donors. An earlier analysis of several hundred of the donors applied high-throughput TCR beta sequencing to assess whether each TCR beta V gene segment acted as functional or pseudogenic. Class I and class II HLA loci were covered by the typing at four-digit resolution. All discovery cohort repertoires had been generated on a single sequencing platform. Four to six DR-DQ haplotypes were handled as single units for association and clustering because linkage in the cohort was strong. On the study overall, not on this receptor specifically: Presence/absence analyses assumed roughly uniform sequencing depth across donors, an assumption that may not hold. In vitro tests confirmed that three of the cytomegalovirus-associated TCR beta chains recognize cytomegalovirus antigens. CMV serostatus was the only immune exposure information available for the cohort. It was suggested by the authors that the approach could potentially be generalized to other disease states and immunological phenotypes. Linkage disequilibrium might explain the correlated functional status among segregating V segments, but an unknown experimental factor could not be excluded. The earlier analysis of 587 of the donors excluded 15 to 20 rarely observed V segments, including chromosome 9 orphons, because counts were too low. A further reported finding was that TCR beta sequences accurately predicted the HLA-A and HLA-B alleles for most subjects in the first cohort. A later genetic analysis reported fewer N-insertions in productive TCRs among donors in an Asian-associated ancestry cluster than the approximately 670-donor mean. Most CMV-associated TCR beta chains appeared to be HLA-restricted in a later analysis, and the HLA associations seemed to be driven largely by CMV exposure. A later genetic analysis associated a missense DCLRE1C variant with V-gene and J-gene trimming of TCR beta chains, and an independent cohort replicated the association. The sequencing pipeline was judged likely to have produced a cluster of highly shared sequence variants as a technical artifact. In the study, approximately 160 TCR beta chains were listed as associated with cytomegalovirus. When HLA alleles, especially DR and DQ, strongly co-occurred, attributing TCR associations to individual alleles was difficult. In both the original and validation cohorts, the classifier was reported to diagnose cytomegalovirus status with high specificity and sensitivity. Because HLA typing was missing for some donors at each locus, association tests included only the typed subset. In a later analysis, several top co-occurrence clusters were reported to appear linked to parvovirus B19, influenza, CMV and Epstein-Barr virus. Some IMGT-functional V segments, including TRBV6-2 and TRBV6-3, could not be distinguished by the 87-base-pair reads and were therefore excluded. Broadly in line with IMGT annotations, most TCR beta V segments showed up in productive rearrangements about 90% or about 30% of the time in an earlier analysis of around 600 of the donors. In this cohort, only TCR beta chains were sequenced, and detectable features were limited by the absence of alpha or paired-chain data. In a later analysis, TCR association rates were found to vary across HLA loci, with the most associated TCRs seen for DRB1 alleles and the fewest for HLA-C alleles. Across donors, most TCR sequences were observed very rarely, whereas some public TCRs were present in many individuals. In a later analysis, HLA-associated TCR beta chains were found to be more clonally expanded and to have lower generation probabilities than equally common non-associated chains. In a later analysis, about 17,000 TCR beta sequences were associated with specific HLA alleles at a false discovery rate of 0.05.

The method was the immunoSEQ multiplex PCR assay. For the multiplex PCR, a mixture combining 60 forward primers for TCR Vbeta segments and 13 reverse primers for TCR Jbeta segments was used. The CDR3 region of rearranged TCR beta genes was amplified from genomic DNA by a multiplex PCR assay. On the Illumina HiSeq System, the amplified TCR beta libraries were sequenced as 87-base-pair reads. Under the source paper's analysis protocol: Across the roughly 600 repertoires, a later analysis counted around 80 million unique TCR beta chains, 9.5 million to 13 million of which were shared by at least two donors. To remove PCR and sequencing errors, raw reads were error-corrected and collapsed into unique sequences using a nearest-neighbor algorithm that merged closely related sequences. CDR3 sequences were aligned to IMGT reference sequences to assign V, D and J gene segments. Each retained sequence needed at least a six-nucleotide match to both a V gene segment and a J gene segment. A rearrangement counted as productive if the CDR3 had no stop codons and remained in frame with V and J, and every other rearrangement counted as non-productive. Following IMGT convention, CDR3 was defined as the stretch from the second conserved V-encoded cysteine up to the conserved J-encoded phenylalanine. Sequences without an unambiguous match to a single V gene segment were excluded from the earlier analysis of 500 to 700 of the donors. In an earlier analysis of 587 of the donors, V segments were called functional above 56.7% productive rearrangements and were called segregating when the between-donor standard deviation exceeded 5%. To diagnose cytomegalovirus status from the catalog of TCR beta chain sequences, a statistical classification framework was built. V and J gene assignment, in a later analysis, came from comparing TCR nucleotide sequences with IMGT/GENE-DB human TR gene sequences. A later analysis assigned CDR3 sequences and most-parsimonious VDJ recombination scenarios with the TCRdist pipeline. In a later analysis, each TCR beta chain was defined by its CDR3 amino acid sequence together with its V-gene family, and reads without a unique V-gene family were excluded. A later analysis removed 500 to 650 highly shared, low-generation-probability nucleotide sequences to deal with suspected cross-contamination and a sequencing artifact. A later analysis calculated a clonal expansion index for each public chain from normalized within-repertoire ranks of inferred template counts. In a later analysis, generation probabilities were computed using a VDJ recombination model fitted to out-of-frame rearrangements, and the results were checked against IGoR. A later analysis scored TCR-TCR, TCR-HLA and TCR-CMV co-occurrence with hypergeometric tests, applying a repertoire-size bias correction to TCR pairs. In a later analysis, false discovery rates were estimated by permuting HLA or CMV assignments 20 times. In a later analysis, co-occurring TCRs were grouped with DBSCAN, and TCRdist sequence similarity was added when clustering was performed within HLA-allele-positive subsets. Co-occurrence clustering excluded repertoires with fewer than 30,000 or more than 120,000 public chains, plus five with anomalous nucleotide sharing. Sourced from immuneACCESS, this table was stored by TCRdb with only in-frame sequences that have V and J called. A share of the clones is absent; for the studies checked, an unresolved V gene accounts for under half, and the remainder has no known explanation. V and J calls plus clone size are reproduced from that table; the DNA served to infer D and trimming. The sample yields approximately 79,000 clones; around 70% were counted once. The ten largest clones represent approximately 9% of the sample.

There are 15 amino acids in the CDR3, from cysteine to phenylalanine inclusive. The kept DNA is CDR3 alone, 45 bases in frame from the first base. Taken from the germline V gene, the CDR1 and CDR2 loops are SGHNT and YENEEA. Ends trimmed: V by 4 bases, J by 3 bases; bases unmatched to a gene: 7. The sequence was obtained from a man aged 35-49 years in good health and CMV-seropositive. Material for sequencing was PBMCs. The chain was built from TRBV11-3 and TRBJ2-7, with TRBD1 matching 9 junction bases. The CDR3 is CASSSGGQGGYEQYF. In nucleotides, the sequence is TGTGCCAGCAGCTCCGGGGGACAGGGAGGCTACGAGCAGTACTTC.